This TCR beta chain appears in the sequencing data of a study of T-cell reconstitution after alpha-beta-depleted transplantation in children. Study-level findings and limits: Surviving recipient T cells and intrathymic progenitors accounted for some patients' high TCRbeta diversity at day 60. It was reported that alpha-beta T cells came from several hundred expanded graft clones (about two months after transplant). Most T-cell counts and diversity one year after the transplant came from T cells that were newly produced.

Preparation of the TCRbeta library involved a method that used unique molecular identifiers. TCRdb reprocessed the PCR reads with MiXCR, giving one entry per CDR3 protein. The sample contains around 800,000 distinct CDR3 sequences, 16% of which appear only once. A note on this clonotype: Its antigen is not identified.

CDR3 length: 16 residues. Germline loops: CDR1 SGDLS, CDR2 YYNGEE. Trimming at V came to 4 bases and at J to 6 bases, leaving 7 bases not matched to a gene. This receptor was obtained from a male patient aged 10 to 17 who had a stem cell transplant for acute lymphoblastic leukemia, so the T cells may come from the graft donor. Source: PBMCs, mostly from graft donor cells, taken 360 days after TCRalphabeta/CD19-depleted stem cell transplant. The chain carries TRBV9 and TRBJ2-3, with 14 bases fitting TRBD2. In DNA, the CDR3 is TGTGCCAGCAGCCCCCGACTAGCGGGAGGGGGGGATACGCAGTATTTT. It is translated as CASSPRLAGGGDTQYF.